Listed below are T cell receptor beta chains from one sample, sequenced in a study of neurological immune-mediated disorders. TCRdb reanalysed the 5' RACE reads using MiXCR and keeps one entry per CDR3 protein. The sample lists under 80,000 distinct CDR3 sequences, around a tenth occurring once. The sample comprised PBMCs. Source of these receptors: a man aged 50-60 years in good health. CDR3s include the opening cysteine and the closing phenylalanine or tryptophan. D genes are given only for firm matches. For some rows the clone size is stated as once, few or many, or as a class when expanded; others skip it.

CDR3	DNA	size	J	V	D
CASSQEGLGGEQFF	TGTGCCAGCAGCCAAGAGGGACTAGGGGGCGAGCAGTTCTTC	many	TRBJ2-1	TRBV4-2	.
CASGAGMDEQFF	TGTGCCAGCGGGGCGGGAATGGATGAGCAGTTCTTC	many	TRBJ2-1	TRBV28	.
CASSQGTGDYEQYF	TGTGCCAGCAGCCAAGGGACAGGGGACTACGAGCAGTACTTC	many	TRBJ2-7	TRBV4-2	TRBD1
CASSQGDSGGREQFF	TGTGCCAGCAGCCAAGGGGACTCGGGAGGTCGTGAGCAGTTCTTC	many	TRBJ2-1	TRBV14	TRBD2
CAASEFGTSGSSNEQFF	TGTGCCGCCAGTGAATTTGGGACTAGCGGTAGTAGCAATGAGCAGTTCTTC	.	TRBJ2-1	TRBV24-1	TRBD2
CAIRAGLYGNTIYF	TGTGCCATCAGGGCGGGACTATATGGAAACACCATATATTTT	many	TRBJ1-3	TRBV10-3	.
CACETGSGLNEQYF	TGTGCCTGCGAAACAGGGAGCGGCCTGAACGAGCAGTACTTC	many	TRBJ2-7	TRBV28	.
CASSESRNSPLHF	TGTGCCAGCAGTGAATCGCGTAATTCACCCCTCCACTTT	many	TRBJ1-6	TRBV25-1	.
CASRKGTEVYF	TGCGCCAGCAGAAAGGGGACAGAAGTATACTTC	many	TRBJ2-7	TRBV5-1	TRBD1
CASSPPRTGWGTEAFF	TGTGCCAGCAGCCCTCCCAGGACAGGATGGGGAACTGAAGCTTTCTTT	.	TRBJ1-1	TRBV7-9	TRBD1
CASSNRVNEQYF	TGTGCCAGCAGTAACAGGGTTAACGAGCAGTACTTC	many	TRBJ2-7	TRBV6-2/TRBV6-3	.
CASLNTGRSYEQYF	TGTGCCAGCCTTAATACAGGGAGGTCCTACGAGCAGTACTTC	.	TRBJ2-7	TRBV7-8	.
CASSRTANNEQFF	TGTGCCAGCAGCCGGACTGCAAACAATGAGCAGTTCTTC	many	TRBJ2-1	TRBV7-6	.
CASSLDRGRDEAFF	TGTGCCAGCAGCTTAGACAGGGGGCGTGATGAAGCTTTCTTT	many	TRBJ1-1	TRBV7-2	TRBD1
CASSQPGLATDTQYF	TGTGCCAGCAGCCAACCGGGACTAGCAACAGATACGCAGTATTTT	many	TRBJ2-3	TRBV14	TRBD2
CASSYAGGHEQYF	TGTGCCAGCAGTTACGCAGGGGGCCACGAGCAGTACTTC	.	TRBJ2-7	TRBV6-5	TRBD1
CASSLPLRDTEQYF	TGTGCCAGCAGTTTGCCACTCCGGGACACCGAGCAGTACTTC	many	TRBJ2-7	TRBV2	.
CASSYRVDRNTEAFF	TGTGCCAGCAGTTATAGGGTAGATCGGAACACTGAAGCTTTCTTT	many	TRBJ1-1	TRBV6-2/TRBV6-3	.
CASSSGQGQNTEAFF	TGCGCCAGCAGCTCCGGACAGGGGCAGAACACTGAAGCTTTCTTT	few	TRBJ1-1	TRBV5-1	TRBD1
CASSLAGGNTGELFF	TGCGCCAGCAGCTTAGCGGGGGGAAACACCGGGGAGCTGTTTTTT	many	TRBJ2-2	TRBV5-1	TRBD2
CASRGREYSPLHF	TGTGCCAGCAGGGGCAGGGAGTATTCACCCCTCCACTTT	few	TRBJ1-6	TRBV28	.
CASSLTGGFKEKLFF	TGTGCCAGCAGCTTAACGGGAGGGTTTAAGGAAAAACTGTTTTTT	many	TRBJ1-4	TRBV7-3	.
CSARDGGVMNTEAFF	TGCAGTGCTAGAGACGGGGGGGTCATGAACACTGAAGCTTTCTTT	many	TRBJ1-1	TRBV20-1	.
CASRLRDRGLGDTQYF	TGTGCCAGCAGGCTACGGGACAGGGGGCTAGGGGATACGCAGTATTTT	many	TRBJ2-3	TRBV7-2	TRBD1
CASSQEGTESGNTIYF	TGTGCCAGCAGCCAAGAGGGGACAGAGTCTGGAAACACCATATATTTT	many	TRBJ1-3	TRBV3-1	TRBD1
CASSGDRAYNEQFF	TGTGCCAGCTCCGGGGACAGGGCCTACAATGAGCAGTTCTTC	many	TRBJ2-1	TRBV6-2/TRBV6-3	TRBD1
CASSQTTNADNEQFF	TGCGCCAGCAGCCAGACTACGAACGCGGACAATGAGCAGTTCTTC	many	TRBJ2-1	TRBV5-1	.
CASLLKPGGRFNQPQHF	TGTGCCAGCCTCCTCAAGCCCGGGGGACGGTTTAATCAGCCCCAGCATTTT	few	TRBJ1-5	TRBV28	.
CSARDRAGWQFF	TGCAGTGCTAGAGATCGAGCAGGGTGGCAGTTCTTC	many	TRBJ2-1	TRBV20-1	.
CASSLLAGSPVSYNEQFF	TGTGCCAGCAGTTTACTAGCGGGGAGTCCGGTTTCCTACAATGAGCAGTTCTTC	many	TRBJ2-1	TRBV6-2/TRBV6-3	TRBD2
CSARVGRRGMNTEAFF	TGCAGTGCTAGAGTCGGACGAAGGGGAATGAACACTGAAGCTTTCTTT	many	TRBJ1-1	TRBV20-1	.
CASLRPGTLPGGQFF	TGTGCCAGCCTACGTCCCGGGACACTCCCGGGGGGGCAGTTCTTC	few	TRBJ2-1	TRBV7-9	.
CATSNPGTGGPYEQYF	TGTGCCACCAGCAACCCCGGGACAGGGGGCCCCTACGAGCAGTACTTC	many	TRBJ2-7	TRBV15	TRBD1
CASSQASVEDTQYF	TGTGCCAGCAGCCAAGCTAGCGTAGAAGATACGCAGTATTTT	many	TRBJ2-3	TRBV7-2	.
CATSGGLAGVYEQYF	TGTGCCACCAGCGGCGGACTAGCGGGGGTCTACGAGCAGTACTTC	many	TRBJ2-7	TRBV15	TRBD2
CASNPDSGLLNTIYF	TGTGCCAGCAACCCAGATTCAGGGCTTCTGAACACCATATATTTT	many	TRBJ1-3	TRBV7-9	.
CASSPSGGNYGYTF	TGTGCCAGCAGCCCGAGCGGTGGGAACTATGGCTACACCTTC	many	TRBJ1-2	TRBV12-3/TRBV12-4	.
CAWSSSTGGRTQYF	TGTGCCTGGAGTTCATCCACCGGGGGCAGGACGCAGTATTTT	many	TRBJ2-3	TRBV30	.
CASNPSTDTQYF	TGTGCCAGCAATCCAAGCACAGATACGCAGTATTTT	.	TRBJ2-3	TRBV6-1	.
CASGGTLSSTEQFF	TGCGCCAGCGGAGGGACATTATCATCGACTGAGCAGTTCTTC	many	TRBJ2-1	TRBV5-1	.
CASSPRDRGPPASYEQYF	TGTGCCAGCAGCCCGCGGGACAGGGGGCCTCCGGCCTCCTACGAGCAGTACTTC	many	TRBJ2-7	TRBV7-2	TRBD1
CANSLVVAGGQETQYF	TGTGCCAACAGCTTAGTAGTAGCGGGGGGGCAAGAGACCCAGTACTTC	many	TRBJ2-5	TRBV7-8	TRBD2
CASSPRSGGGDNEQFF	TGTGCCAGCAGCCCGCGTAGCGGGGGGGGCGACAATGAGCAGTTCTTC	many	TRBJ2-1	TRBV7-9	TRBD2
CASSFLSGGHGNIQYF	TGTGCCAGCAGCTTTCTTAGCGGGGGGCATGGAAACATTCAGTACTTC	many	TRBJ2-4	TRBV5-6	TRBD2
CASSLGTSDRGQFF	TGTGCCAGCAGCCTCGGGACTTCCGACCGGGGGCAGTTCTTC	many	TRBJ2-1	TRBV11-2	.